This T cell receptor beta chain appears in the sequencing data of a study of T cell clones after liver transplantation. Data came from immunoSEQ multiplex PCR; TCRdb stores just in-frame clones and leaves some out. The data hold about 80,000 clones, with about 84% observed a single time. This clone has only a few counts. Its antigen is currently unknown. The study's findings and limits: Rather than being deleted, graft donor-reactive T cells may have moved into the graft.

The CDR3 has 15 amino acids. Trimming cost V 0 bases and J 4 bases; bases outside gene matches: 6. The origin of this receptor is a human patient who received a liver transplant. Some T cells may have originated in the graft donor. The rearrangement links TRBV23-1 to TRBJ2-7, with 7 positions matching TRBD2. TRBV23-1 is recorded as an ORF, its role being uncertain. This specimen consisted of CD4+ T cells from blood, obtained approximately 3.5 years after liver transplant. CDR3 nucleotides: TGCGCCAGCAGTCAATCCCGGACTAGATCATACGAGCAGTACTTC. Amino acids: CASSQSRTRSYEQYF.